This T cell receptor delta chain is drawn from a study of γδ T cells in repeated Plasmodium falciparum infection. Study context: Donors were malaria-exposed Malian children or age- and gender-matched Australian children.

The germline V gene encodes CDR1 TVYSNPD and CDR2 GDNSRS (reference sequence). The J segment lost 7 bases and the V segment lost 3 bases, leaving 23 bases of the junction unmatched. This CDR3 has 17 amino acids. In regard to this clone: The translation of this DNA and the TCRdb protein of a much larger clone differ at residue 12, probably owing to a read error; the protein shown here is translated from the DNA.

Bulk repertoires came from Vgamma9/Vdelta2+ or Vdelta2-negative gammadelta T cells flow-sorted from PBMC. TCRdb reprocessed the multiplex PCR reads using CATT. The sample yields tens of thousands of delta-chain clones, approximately 1.8% seen once. The clonotype originates from a pool of human donors (malaria-infected and uninfected, not separated). The sequenced sample consisted of gamma-delta T cells from blood. V and J are TRDV3 and TRDJ1; 7 bases align to TRDD2. TCRdb carries no J gene annotation; the J gene was assigned here by matching the DNA with germline. The CDR3 here is CALYSYRGLGNCLKLIF. In DNA form, the CDR3 reads TGTGCCTTATATTCCTACCGGGGGCTGGGCAACTGCCTTAAACTCATCTTT.